This T cell receptor (beta chain) appears in the sequencing data of a study of T-cell memory formation after mild COVID-19. Study context: Clusters were largely donor specific. Study-level findings and limits: Pre-infection memory contained some responding clones, which suggested that cross-reactive memory had joined. Researchers report contracting CD4+ clones mostly in CM and EM, with CD8+ clones in EMRA.

This clonotype was seen more than once but under ten times. No antigen is known for it. TCRalpha and TCRbeta libraries used 5'RACE with constant-segment primers and UMIs. TCRdb independently ran MiXCR on the 5' RACE reads; one entry per CDR3 protein. The sample includes some 280,000 distinct CDR3 sequences, 15% to 20% seen only once; the top ten take roughly 24%. Trimming cost V 3 bases and J 8 bases, with 13 bases left between them. The CDR3 covers 13 residues. The gene calls are TRBV12-3 or TRBV12-4 and TRBJ1-2, with D unresolved. Material: PBMCs or a T cell subset sorted from them (not recorded which). The sequence came from a man between 18 and 29 years old who had mild COVID-19 (a few samples of this study predate the infection). Cell type and time point are not known. The DNA for the CDR3 is TGTGCCAGCAGTTTTCAGCCTAGTCAAGGCTACACCTTC. Translating it yields CASSFQPSQGYTF.